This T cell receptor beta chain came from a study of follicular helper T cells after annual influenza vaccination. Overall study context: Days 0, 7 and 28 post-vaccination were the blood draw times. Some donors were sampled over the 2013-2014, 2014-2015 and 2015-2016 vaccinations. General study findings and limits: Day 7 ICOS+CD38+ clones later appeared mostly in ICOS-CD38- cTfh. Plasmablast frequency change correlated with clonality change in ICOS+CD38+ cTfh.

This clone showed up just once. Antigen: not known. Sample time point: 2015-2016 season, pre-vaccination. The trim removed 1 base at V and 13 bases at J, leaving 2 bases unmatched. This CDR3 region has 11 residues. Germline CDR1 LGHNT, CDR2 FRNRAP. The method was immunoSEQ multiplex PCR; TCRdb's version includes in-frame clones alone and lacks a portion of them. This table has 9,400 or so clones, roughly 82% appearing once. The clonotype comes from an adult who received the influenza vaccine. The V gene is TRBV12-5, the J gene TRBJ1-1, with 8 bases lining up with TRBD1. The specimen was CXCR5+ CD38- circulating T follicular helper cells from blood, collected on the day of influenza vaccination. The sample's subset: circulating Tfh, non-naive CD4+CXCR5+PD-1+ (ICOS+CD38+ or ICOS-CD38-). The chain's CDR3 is CASGLGTGIFF. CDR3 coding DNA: TGTGCTAGTGGTTTGGGGACAGGGATTTTCTTT.